Following are 17 T cell receptor beta chains from one sample sequenced in a study of cytomegalovirus exposure and HLA in healthy donors. The PCR employed 60 Vbeta primers together with 13 Jbeta primers. The data were produced by immunoSEQ multiplex PCR, yet TCRdb's version contains in-frame clones alone and is incomplete. The repertoire holds 110,000 or so clones, around three quarters seen once, with 2% to 3% in the top ten. Specimen: PBMCs. The receptors were gathered from a female donor in good health and CMV-seronegative.

CDR3 in DNA: TGTGCCAGCAGCGACCCCACCGGGACAGATGAAGCTTTCTTT. It encodes CASSDPTGTDEAFF. The chain links TRBV7-9 to TRBJ1-1; 7 positions match TRBD1. The CDR3 is 14 residues long. Germline V CDR1 and CDR2: SEHNR, FQNEAQ (reference sequence). V was pared by 5 bases and J by 7 bases, with 10 bases of the junction left unmatched.

J is TRBJ1-1 and V is TRBV27, with a tentative D call TRBD1 (6 bases). The V gene lost 8 bases and the J gene lost 4 bases, with 17 bases spanning the gap. Germline assignment: CDR1 MNHEY and CDR2 SMNVEV (reference sequence). This CDR3 is 14 amino acids long. CDR3: CASAMGARGTEAFF. The CDR3 DNA reads TGTGCCAGCGCCATGGGGGCGAGAGGCACTGAAGCTTTCTTT.

The rearrangement uses TRBV18 and TRBJ2-7; possible D gene TRBD2, 6 bases. V lost 3 bases, J lost 5 bases, and 17 bases lay in between. Germline V gene data show CDR1 as KGHSH and CDR2 as LQKENI. The CDR3 consists of 15 residues. This chain's CDR3 is CASSPGGGGADEQYF. The CDR3 DNA reads as TGTGCCAGCTCACCCGGGGGTGGCGGGGCGGACGAGCAGTACTTC.

The J gene is TRBJ2-3, the V gene TRBV2; 9 bases fit TRBD2. Per germline, CDR1 SNHLY and CDR2 FYNNEI. CDR3 length: 14 amino acids. The J segment lost 9 bases and the V segment lost 7 bases, leaving 11 bases of the junction unmatched. CDR3 sequence: CASTPQSGGITQYF. DNA of the CDR3: TGTGCCAGCACCCCTCAGAGCGGGGGGATCACGCAGTATTTT.

The chain has TRBV14 and TRBJ1-2; D gene ambiguous. The V gene's germline CDR1 is SGHDN and CDR2 FVKESK. V gave up 0 bases and J gave up 2 bases, with 10 bases separating them. The CDR3 length is 15 residues. Here the CDR3 reads CASSQDVSFNYGYTF. The CDR3 DNA reads as TGTGCCAGCAGCCAAGATGTCAGTTTCAACTATGGCTACACCTTC.

This clone was seen more than once but under ten times. This chain uses TRBV6-1 with TRBJ1-1; D is undetermined. Trimming removed 6 bases at V and 2 bases at J, with 13 bases between. Germline CDR1 is MNHNS and CDR2 is SASEGT. The CDR3 is 14 amino acids. This CDR3 reads CASRTIDTNTEAFF. The CDR3 DNA sequence: TGTGCCAGCAGAACAATAGACACCAACACTGAAGCTTTCTTT.

V gene TRBV19 combines with J gene TRBJ2-7; 7 bases line up with TRBD2. CDR3 length equals 15 residues. Germline V gene lookup returns CDR1 LNHDA and CDR2 SQIVND (reference sequence). The ends lost 6 bases at V and 0 bases at J; junction bases unmatched: 8. The CDR3 DNA sequence: TGTGCCAGTAGCATCGGCGGGGGATCCTCCTACGAGCAGTACTTC. Translating gives CASSIGGGSSYEQYF. Using reference TRBV19 and TRBJ2-7 for the parts outside the CDR3, the full variable domain is DGGITQSPKYLFRKEGQNVTLSCEQNLNHDAMYWYRQDPGQGLRLIYYSQIVNDFQKGDIAEGYSVSREKKESFPLTVTSAQKNPTAFYLCASSIGGGSSYEQYFGPGTRLTVT.

The sample holds a few counts of this clone. This sequence joins TRBV10-1 and TRBJ2-1; 9 bases are shared with TRBD2. CDR1 WNHNN and CDR2 SYGVQD come from the germline V gene (reference sequence). V dropped 3 bases and J dropped 5; count of bases not matched to a gene: 5. The CDR3 sequence is 15 residues long. The CDR3 coding sequence is TGCGCCAGCAGTGATGCTAGCGGGGTAAACAATGAGCAGTTCTTC. Amino acid sequence: CASSDASGVNNEQFF.

V gene TRBV7-9 combines with J gene TRBJ2-3; 13 nucleotides line up with TRBD2. Germline values: CDR1 SEHNR, CDR2 FQNEAQ (reference sequence). The CDR3 has 17 amino acids. Germline trimming cut 6 bases from V and 2 bases from J; bases unmatched to any gene: 8. CDR3: CASRGTSGKLYTDTQYF. For the CDR3, the DNA is TGTGCCAGCAGAGGGACTAGCGGGAAACTATACACAGATACGCAGTATTTT.

The rearrangement links TRBV5-1 to TRBJ2-5; the D gene is possibly TRBD2 (6 bases). This CDR3 comprises 16 residues. V lost 0 bases, J lost 2 bases, and 14 bases lay in between. The germline V gene has CDR1 SGHRS and CDR2 YFSETQ. CDR3 protein: CASSLGAGGGQETQYF. CDR3 DNA sequence: TGCGCCAGCAGCTTGGGGGCGGGTGGAGGGCAAGAGACCCAGTACTTC.

The genes are TRBV27 and TRBJ1-1; tentative D call: TRBD1 (5 bases). The CDR3 is made up of 13 amino acids. Germline loops: CDR1 MNHEY, CDR2 SMNVEV (reference sequence). Trimming cost V 7 bases and J 0 bases, with 9 bases left between them. The chain's CDR3 is CASTGDLNTEAFF. CDR3 coding DNA: TGTGCCAGCACGGGGGATCTGAACACTGAAGCTTTCTTT.

This CDR3 is CASSKEGNGYTF. CDR3 in DNA: TGTGCCAGTAGTAAGGAGGGGAACGGCTACACCTTC. The chain joins TRBV19 to TRBJ1-2, with D maybe TRBD1 (5 bases). The V and J ends lost 4 bases and 8 bases respectively, with 11 bases between them. There are 12 residues in the CDR3. Germline CDR1 is LNHDA and CDR2 is SQIVND (reference sequence).

The chain links TRBV5-4 to TRBJ2-3, with D possibly TRBD1 on 6 matching bases. Trimming took off 4 bases at V and 2 bases at J, with 14 bases between the two ends. Germline V gene data show CDR1 as SGHNT and CDR2 as YYREEE (reference sequence). This CDR3 contains 15 residues. CDR3 DNA sequence: TGTGCCAGCAGCCCCAGGGGAGAGATCACAGATACGCAGTATTTT. Translated: CASSPRGEITDTQYF.

V gene TRBV28 combines with J gene TRBJ2-7; possibly TRBD2 for D (5 bases). The CDR3 is 12 residues long. Germline V CDR1 and CDR2: MDHEN, SYDVKM. V was clipped by 8 bases and J by 0 bases, with 8 bases between them. Here the CDR3 reads CASYGISYEQYF. The DNA of the CDR3 is TGTGCCAGCTACGGGATCTCCTACGAGCAGTACTTC.

This chain connects TRBV5-5 to TRBJ2-6, with TRBD2 as a possible D gene (5 bases). V gave up 0 bases and J gave up 2 bases, with 9 bases separating them. The CDR3 sequence is 16 residues long. Looked up from germline, CDR1 is SGHKS and CDR2 is YYEKEE (reference sequence). CDR3 loop: CASSLGSRAGANVLTF. CDR3 DNA: TGTGCCAGCAGCTTGGGATCGCGGGCTGGGGCCAACGTCCTGACTTTC.

This chain links TRBV12-5 with TRBJ1-2; 7 bases agree with TRBD1. Trimming at V came to 1 base and at J to 2 bases, leaving 4 bases not matched to a gene. Germline CDR1 and CDR2: LGHNT and FRNRAP. The CDR3 covers 15 residues. As DNA, the CDR3 is TGTGCTAGTGGTTTGGGGACAGGAAGCAACTATGGCTACACCTTC. Protein product: CASGLGTGSNYGYTF.

The chain combines TRBV5-4 with TRBJ1-2; 8 bases map to TRBD1. The CDR3 covers 15 residues. V dropped 3 bases and J dropped 1; count of bases not matched to a gene: 5. Per the germline V gene, CDR1 is SGHNT and CDR2 is YYREEE (reference sequence). The CDR3 loop reads CASSWRQGLNYGYTF. The DNA of the CDR3 is TGTGCCAGCAGCTGGAGACAGGGGCTTAACTATGGCTACACCTTC.